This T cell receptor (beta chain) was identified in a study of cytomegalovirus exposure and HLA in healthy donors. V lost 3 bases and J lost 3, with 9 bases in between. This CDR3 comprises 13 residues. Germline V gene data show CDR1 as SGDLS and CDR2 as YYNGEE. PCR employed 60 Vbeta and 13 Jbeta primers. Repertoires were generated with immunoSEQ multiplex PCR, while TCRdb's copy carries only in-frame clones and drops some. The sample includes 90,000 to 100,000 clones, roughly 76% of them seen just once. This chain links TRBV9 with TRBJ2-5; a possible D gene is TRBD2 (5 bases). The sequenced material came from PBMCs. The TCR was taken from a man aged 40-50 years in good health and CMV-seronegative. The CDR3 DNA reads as TGTGCCAGCAGCGGAATCGGGAAAGAGACCCAGTACTTC. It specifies CASSGIGKETQYF. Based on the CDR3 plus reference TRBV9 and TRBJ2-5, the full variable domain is DSGVTQTPKHLITATGQRVTLRCSPRSGDLSVYWYQQSLDQGLQFLIQYYNGEERAKGNILERFSAQQFPDLHSELNLSSLELGDSALYFCASSGIGKETQYFGPGTRLLVL.